These T cell receptor beta chains were read from a single sample in a study of cytomegalovirus exposure and HLA in healthy donors. Here immunoSEQ multiplex PCR was the method, and the copy in TCRdb shows in-frame clones only, minus some. The table for this sample gives 65,000 to 85,000 clones. The specimen sequenced was PBMCs. Receptor source: a woman between 55 and 75 years old in good health and CMV-seronegative. Both conserved end residues are part of each CDR3. A D gene is named only where the DNA matches it firmly.

TRBV13	-	TRBJ2-7	CASSLQYMGGYEQYF	TGTGCCAGCAGCTTACAATATATGGGGGGATACGAGCAGTACTTC
TRBV28	-	TRBJ2-5	CASSLLPKETQYF	TGTGCCAGCAGTCTTTTGCCTAAAGAGACCCAGTACTTC
TRBV27	TRBD1	TRBJ2-5	CASSPTGGILQETQYF	TGTGCCAGCAGTCCCACAGGGGGCATCCTTCAAGAGACCCAGTACTTC
TRBV28	-	TRBJ1-2	CASSLSTGGKGYTF	TGTGCCAGCAGTTTGAGTACCGGGGGAAAGGGCTACACCTTC
TRBV5-1	TRBD1	TRBJ2-7	CASSLATGSGQGFGEQYF	TGCGCCAGCAGCTTGGCCACCGGGTCGGGACAGGGGTTTGGCGAGCAGTACTTC
TRBV9	-	TRBJ1-1	CASSNNPRDTEAFF	TGTGCCAGCAGCAACAACCCTCGGGACACTGAAGCTTTCTTT
TRBV6-1	-	TRBJ2-1	CASRGAISYNEQFF	TGTGCCAGCCGAGGAGCGATCTCCTACAATGAGCAGTTCTTC
TRBV7-2	TRBD2	TRBJ2-2	CASSLGLANTGELFF	TGTGCCAGCAGCTTGGGACTAGCGAACACCGGGGAGCTGTTTTTT
TRBV28	TRBD1	TRBJ1-1	CASSTIGTGGEAFF	TGTGCCAGCAGCACTATTGGGACAGGGGGCGAAGCTTTCTTT
TRBV28	TRBD1	TRBJ1-2	CASSSRTGADYGYTF	TGTGCCAGCAGTTCCCGGACAGGGGCGGACTATGGCTACACCTTC
TRBV11-2	TRBD2	TRBJ2-7	CASSAGVNYYEQYF	TGTGCCAGCAGCGCGGGAGTGAACTACTACGAGCAGTACTTC
TRBV7-2	-	TRBJ2-1	CASSLSVNNEQFF	TGTGCCAGCAGCTTATCAGTTAACAATGAGCAGTTCTTC
TRBV27	-	TRBJ1-2	CASSPNGGTNYGYTF	TGTGCCAGCAGTCCTAATGGCGGGACTAACTATGGCTACACCTTC
TRBV30	-	TRBJ2-2	CAWSSGRSDTGELFF	TGTGCCTGGAGTTCTGGGAGGTCGGACACCGGGGAGCTGTTTTTT
TRBV28	-	TRBJ2-7	CASSLTGNEQYF	TGTGCCAGCAGTTTAACGGGGAACGAGCAGTACTTC
TRBV11-1	TRBD1	TRBJ2-7	CASSPGTGSEQYF	TGTGCCAGCAGCCCCGGGACAGGGTCCGAGCAGTACTTC
TRBV6-6	-	TRBJ2-7	CASSSRESRVRYEQYF	TGTGCCAGCAGTTCCCGGGAGTCGCGGGTTCGCTACGAGCAGTACTTC
TRBV10-3	-	TRBJ2-5	CACSGGTRETQYF	TGTGCGTGTAGCGGTGGAACGCGGGAGACCCAGTACTTC
TRBV18	TRBD2	TRBJ2-1	CASSHGGSLRNEQFF	TGTGCCAGCTCCCACGGGGGGTCCCTTAGAAATGAGCAGTTCTTC
TRBV11-2	TRBD1	TRBJ2-7	CASSLDGLQGPIDEQYF	TGTGCCAGCAGCTTAGATGGGTTACAGGGGCCAATTGACGAGCAGTACTTC
TRBV11-1	TRBD1	TRBJ2-3	CASSSRTGRTDTQYF	TGTGCCAGCAGCTCCCGGACAGGGCGCACAGATACGCAGTATTTT
TRBV28	TRBD2	TRBJ2-1	CASKREERGNEQFF	TGTGCCAGCAAGCGGGAGGAGCGCGGGAATGAGCAGTTCTTC
TRBV25-1	-	TRBJ2-2	CASSEYKGRVGGELFF	TGTGCCAGCAGTGAATATAAGGGCAGGGTAGGTGGGGAGCTGTTTTTT
TRBV9	-	TRBJ2-7	CASSVGSATYEQYF	TGTGCCAGCAGCGTAGGTAGCGCCACCTACGAGCAGTACTTC
TRBV9	TRBD1	TRBJ2-1	CASSVVRQGAGNEQFF	TGTGCCAGCAGCGTAGTCAGGCAGGGGGCTGGTAATGAGCAGTTCTTC
TRBV6-1	TRBD1	TRBJ2-7	CASSLRDRGLMGYF	TGTGCCAGCAGTTTACGGGACAGGGGATTAATGGGATACTTC
TRBV29-1	TRBD1	TRBJ1-1	CSVVRGQYTMNTEAFF	TGCAGCGTTGTAAGGGGACAGTATACCATGAACACTGAAGCTTTCTTT
TRBV10-3	TRBD2	TRBJ2-3	CAISGSGEGDTQYF	TGTGCCATCAGTGGCAGCGGGGAAGGGGATACGCAGTATTTT
TRBV5-1	TRBD1	TRBJ1-4	CASSFGTGDTVKLFF	TGCGCCAGCAGCTTCGGGACAGGGGATACTGTAAAACTGTTTTTT
TRBV5-1	TRBD2	TRBJ2-2	CASSLSGRAAGGELFF	TGCGCCAGCAGCTTGAGCGGGAGGGCCGCAGGCGGGGAGCTGTTTTTT
TRBV6-1	TRBD1	TRBJ2-2	CASRRDRGTGELFF	TGTGCCAGCAGGAGGGACAGGGGCACCGGGGAGCTGTTTTTT
TRBV7-9	TRBD2	TRBJ2-5	CASSGSGGQEAQYF	TGTGCCAGCAGCGGGTCGGGAGGTCAAGAGGCCCAGTACTTC
TRBV5-8	TRBD1	TRBJ2-2	CASSLGQGLNTGELFF	TGTGCCAGCAGCTTGGGACAGGGCCTAAACACCGGGGAGCTGTTTTTT
TRBV14	-	TRBJ1-2	CASSRNRAGYTF	TGTGCCAGCAGCCGAAACAGGGCTGGCTACACCTTC
TRBV4-2	-	TRBJ1-1	CASSQDIAGGAPSEAFF	TGTGCCAGCAGCCAAGATATCGCGGGAGGGGCACCTAGTGAAGCTTTCTTT
TRBV4-1	-	TRBJ2-1	CASSQMGTGLQFF	TGCGCCAGCAGCCAGATGGGCACGGGACTGCAGTTCTTC
TRBV5-1	-	TRBJ2-1	CASSLGGRNPYNEQFF	TGCGCCAGCAGCTTGGGGGGGCGAAACCCCTACAATGAGCAGTTCTTC
TRBV5-1	TRBD1	TRBJ2-1	CASSLGQGHNEQFF	TGCGCCAGCAGCTTGGGACAGGGTCACAATGAGCAGTTCTTC
TRBV11-2	TRBD2	TRBJ2-5	CASSLIRGGLTQYF	TGTGCCAGCAGCTTAATCCGGGGGGGGCTGACCCAGTACTTC
TRBV10-1	TRBD1	TRBJ2-1	CANRDRDRLSYNEQFF	TGCGCCAACCGGGACCGGGACAGGCTCTCCTACAATGAGCAGTTCTTC
TRBV19	TRBD2	TRBJ2-1	CASSIEASGRNNEQFF	TGTGCCAGTAGTATAGAGGCTAGCGGGAGAAACAATGAGCAGTTCTTC
TRBV7-9	-	TRBJ2-7	CASSLKRGLTYEQYF	TGTGCCAGCAGCTTAAAGAGAGGCCTAACCTACGAGCAGTACTTC
TRBV7-9	-	TRBJ1-1	CASRAPMAGQKMNTEAFF	TGTGCCAGCAGAGCACCCATGGCAGGCCAAAAAATGAACACTGAAGCTTTCTTT
TRBV7-2	TRBD1	TRBJ2-5	CASSSTTGLETQYF	TGTGCCAGCAGCTCCACGACAGGGTTGGAGACCCAGTACTTC
TRBV7-9	TRBD2	TRBJ2-1	CASSLALVAGGSNEQFF	TGTGCCAGCAGCTTAGCGTTGGTAGCGGGAGGTAGTAATGAGCAGTTCTTC
TRBV28	TRBD1	TRBJ1-5	CASSLWGQQGQPQHF	TGTGCTAGCAGTTTATGGGGACAGCAAGGTCAGCCCCAGCATTTT
TRBV5-4	-	TRBJ1-1	CASSSRGNTEAFF	TGTGCCAGCAGCTCAAGGGGGAACACTGAAGCTTTCTTT